This T cell receptor (beta chain) was identified during a study of graft-versus-host responses after intestinal transplantation. About the study: Multivisceral, liver-intestinal, or isolated intestinal grafts were transplanted into recipients. Anti-thymocyte globulin induction preceded 2 to 4 years of tacrolimus and steroid maintenance in all recipients.

Whole-study results and caveats: GvH clones occurred in recipient marrow; some first appeared in ileum or blood. With peak circulating GvH clone levels came an association with early post-transplant HvG declines.

V was shortened by 0 bases and J by 3 bases, with 14 bases between the two germline ends. CDR3 length equals 16 residues. From germline, CDR1 is SNHLY and CDR2 FYNNEI. On this clone itself: Its antigen remains unidentified.

This table comes from immunoSEQ multiplex PCR, and its TCRdb copy is limited to in-frame clones, with some not included. The data show approximately 110,000 clones, with about 92% seen just once and approximately 1.2% held by the top ten. This clonotype was sampled from a human donor who was the organ donor for an intestinal transplant. This specimen was unstimulated CD8+ T cells sorted from spleen or lymph node cells, taken before transplant. V gene TRBV2 combines with J gene TRBJ1-2; weak D call: TRBD1 (6 bases). DNA for the CDR3: TGTGCCAGCAGTGAAGCGCAGAGACAGGTTGACTATGGCTACACCTTC. It encodes CASSEAQRQVDYGYTF. Complete variable domain (other parts from reference TRBV2 and TRBJ1-2): EPEVTQTPSHQVTQMGQEVILRCVPISNHLYFYWYRQILGQKVEFLVSFYNNEISEKSEIFDDQFSVERPDGSNFTLKIRSTKLEDSAMYFCASSEAQRQVDYGYTFGSGTRLTVV.